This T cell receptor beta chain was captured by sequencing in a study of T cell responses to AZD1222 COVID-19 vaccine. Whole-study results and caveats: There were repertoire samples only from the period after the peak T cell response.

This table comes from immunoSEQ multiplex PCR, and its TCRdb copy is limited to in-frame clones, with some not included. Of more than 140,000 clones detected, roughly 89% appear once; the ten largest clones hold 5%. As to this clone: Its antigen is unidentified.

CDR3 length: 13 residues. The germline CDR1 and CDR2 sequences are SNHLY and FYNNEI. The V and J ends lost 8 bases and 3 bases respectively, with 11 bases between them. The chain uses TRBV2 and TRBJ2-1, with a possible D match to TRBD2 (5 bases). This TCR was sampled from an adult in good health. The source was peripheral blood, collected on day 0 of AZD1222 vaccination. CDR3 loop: CASSTDYYNEQFF. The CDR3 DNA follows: TGTGCCAGCTCGACCGACTACTACAATGAGCAGTTCTTC.